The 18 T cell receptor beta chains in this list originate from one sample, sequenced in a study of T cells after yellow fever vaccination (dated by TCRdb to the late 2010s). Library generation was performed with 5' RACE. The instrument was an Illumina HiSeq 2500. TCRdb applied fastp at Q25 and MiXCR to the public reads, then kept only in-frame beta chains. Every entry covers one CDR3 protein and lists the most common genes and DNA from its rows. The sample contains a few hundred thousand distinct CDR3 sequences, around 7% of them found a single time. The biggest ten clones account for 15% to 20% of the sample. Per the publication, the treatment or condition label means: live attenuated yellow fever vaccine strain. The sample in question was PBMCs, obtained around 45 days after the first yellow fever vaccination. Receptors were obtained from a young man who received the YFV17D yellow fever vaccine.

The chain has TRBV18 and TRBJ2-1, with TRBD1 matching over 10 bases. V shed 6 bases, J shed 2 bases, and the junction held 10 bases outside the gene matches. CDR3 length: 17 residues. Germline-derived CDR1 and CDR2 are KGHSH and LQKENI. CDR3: CASSPNSGQGTYNEQFF. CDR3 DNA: TGTGCCAGCTCTCCCAATTCGGGACAGGGGACCTACAATGAGCAGTTCTTC.

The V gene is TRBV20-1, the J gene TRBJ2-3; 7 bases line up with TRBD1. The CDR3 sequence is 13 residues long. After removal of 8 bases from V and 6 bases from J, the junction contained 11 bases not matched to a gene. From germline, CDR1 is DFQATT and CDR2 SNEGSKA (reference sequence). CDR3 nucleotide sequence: TGCAGTTCACCGGGACAGTCACTCGATACGCAGTATTTT. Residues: CSSPGQSLDTQYF.

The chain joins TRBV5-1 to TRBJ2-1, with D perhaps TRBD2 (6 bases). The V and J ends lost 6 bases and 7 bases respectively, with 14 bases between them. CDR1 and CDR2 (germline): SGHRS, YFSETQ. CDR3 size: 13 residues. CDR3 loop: CASIPPAGNEQFF. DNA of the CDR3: TGCGCCAGCATCCCCCCCGCGGGAAATGAGCAGTTCTTC.

The CDR3 loop reads CASTRWGTDSPLHF. The DNA of the CDR3 is TGTGCCAGCACCCGGTGGGGGACGGATTCACCCCTCCACTTT. The rearrangement joins TRBV5-4 to TRBJ1-6, with a possible D match to TRBD1 (5 bases). Between the trimmed V and J ends, which lost 6 bases and 8 bases, there was a span of 15 bases. This CDR3 region has 14 residues. The V gene's germline CDR1 is SGHNT and CDR2 YYREEE (reference sequence).

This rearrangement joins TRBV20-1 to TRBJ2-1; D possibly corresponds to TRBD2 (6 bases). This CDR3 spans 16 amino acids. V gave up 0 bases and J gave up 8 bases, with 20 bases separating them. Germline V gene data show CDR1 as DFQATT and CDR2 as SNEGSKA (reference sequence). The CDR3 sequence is CSARDRRRGLGDEQFF. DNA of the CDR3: TGCAGTGCTAGAGATAGGAGGAGGGGCCTAGGAGATGAGCAGTTCTTC.

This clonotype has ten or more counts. CDR3 protein: CASGIGTEGTDTQYF. In nucleotides, the CDR3 is TGTGCCAGCGGGATAGGGACAGAAGGCACAGATACGCAGTATTTT. This rearrangement joins TRBV6-1 to TRBJ2-3; 7 bases agree with TRBD1. From germline, CDR1 is MNHNS and CDR2 SASEGT. The CDR3 contains 15 residues. The J segment lost 1 base and the V segment lost 8 bases, leaving 9 bases of the junction unmatched.

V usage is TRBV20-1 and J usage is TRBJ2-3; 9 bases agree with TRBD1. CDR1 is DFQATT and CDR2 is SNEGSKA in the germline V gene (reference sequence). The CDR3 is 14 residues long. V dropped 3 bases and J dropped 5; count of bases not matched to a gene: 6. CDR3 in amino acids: CSARTGGWKDTQYF. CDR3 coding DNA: TGCAGTGCTAGGACAGGGGGGTGGAAAGATACGCAGTATTTT.

The CDR3 DNA reads as TGTGCCACCAGCAGAGGTTTCGACAGGGCCACCGGGGAGCTGTTTTTT. Encoded protein: CATSRGFDRATGELFF. J is TRBJ2-2 and V is TRBV15, with 7 bases lining up with TRBD1. Germline lookup yields CDR1 LNHNV and CDR2 YYDKDF (reference sequence). Trimming took 1 base from V and 4 from J; bases not matched to a gene: 6. The CDR3 consists of 16 residues. The full variable domain, its missing parts supplied by reference TRBV15 and TRBJ2-2, is DAMVIQNPRYQVTQFGKPVTLSCSQTLNHNVMYWYQQKSSQAPKLLFHYYDKDFNNEADTPDNFQSRRPNTSFCFLDIRSPGLGDTAMYLCATSRGFDRATGELFFGEGSRLTVL.

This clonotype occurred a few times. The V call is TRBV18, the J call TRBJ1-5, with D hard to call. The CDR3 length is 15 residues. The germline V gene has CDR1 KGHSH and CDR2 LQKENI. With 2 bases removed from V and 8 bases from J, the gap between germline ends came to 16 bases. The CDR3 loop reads CASSPSSGDLEPQHF. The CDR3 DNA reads TGTGCCAGCTCACCATCATCAGGAGACCTGGAGCCCCAGCATTTT.

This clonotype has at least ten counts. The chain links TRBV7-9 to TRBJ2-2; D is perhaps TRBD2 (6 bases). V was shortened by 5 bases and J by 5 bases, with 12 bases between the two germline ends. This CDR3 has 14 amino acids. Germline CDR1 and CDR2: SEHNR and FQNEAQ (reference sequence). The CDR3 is CASSPRTTTGELFF. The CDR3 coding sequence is TGTGCCAGCAGCCCCCGGACTACGACCGGGGAGCTGTTTTTT.

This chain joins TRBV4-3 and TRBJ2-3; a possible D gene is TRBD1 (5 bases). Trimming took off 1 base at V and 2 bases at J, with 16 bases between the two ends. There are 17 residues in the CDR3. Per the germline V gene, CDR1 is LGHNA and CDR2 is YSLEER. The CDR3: CASSQVALRGLTDTQYF. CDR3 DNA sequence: TGCGCCAGCAGCCAAGTTGCCCTAAGGGGCCTCACAGATACGCAGTATTTT.

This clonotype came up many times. In DNA form, the CDR3 reads TGTGCCAGCAGTTTAACTAGCGGGGACACCGGGGAGCTGTTTTTT. It codes for CASSLTSGDTGELFF. This chain joins TRBV12-3 or TRBV12-4 and TRBJ2-2; the match to TRBD2 covers 10 bases. J gave up 3 bases and V 2 bases, and 0 bases lay outside the gene matches. The CDR3 consists of 15 residues.

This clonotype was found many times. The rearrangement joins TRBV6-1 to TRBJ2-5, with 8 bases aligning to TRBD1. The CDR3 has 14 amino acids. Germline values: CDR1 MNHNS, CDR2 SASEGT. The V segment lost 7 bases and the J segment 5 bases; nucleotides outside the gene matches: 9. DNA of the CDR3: TGTGCCAGCAAACAACAGGGGGGCCCGGAGACCCAGTACTTC. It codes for CASKQQGGPETQYF.

Here the CDR3 reads CSARTRETQYF. The CDR3 coding sequence is TGCAGTGCTAGGACTCGGGAGACCCAGTACTTC. This chain links TRBV20-1 with TRBJ2-5; the D is unclear. V lost 3 bases and J 5 bases, leaving 7 bases between the germline ends. This CDR3 region has 11 residues. In germline, CDR1 is DFQATT, CDR2 SNEGSKA (reference sequence).

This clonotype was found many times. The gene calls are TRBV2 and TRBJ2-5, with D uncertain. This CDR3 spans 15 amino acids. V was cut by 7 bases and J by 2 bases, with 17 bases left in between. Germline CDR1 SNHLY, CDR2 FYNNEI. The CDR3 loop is CASTPRTELQETQYF. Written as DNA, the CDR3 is TGTGCCAGCACCCCTAGGACCGAGCTACAAGAGACCCAGTACTTC.

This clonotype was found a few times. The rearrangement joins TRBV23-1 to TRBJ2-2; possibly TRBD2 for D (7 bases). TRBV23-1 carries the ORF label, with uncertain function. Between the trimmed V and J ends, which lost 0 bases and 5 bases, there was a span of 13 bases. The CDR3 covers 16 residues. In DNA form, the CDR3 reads TGCGCCAGCAGTCAATCGCCCAGGGGAGGGACCGGGGAGCTGTTTTTT. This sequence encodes CASSQSPRGGTGELFF.

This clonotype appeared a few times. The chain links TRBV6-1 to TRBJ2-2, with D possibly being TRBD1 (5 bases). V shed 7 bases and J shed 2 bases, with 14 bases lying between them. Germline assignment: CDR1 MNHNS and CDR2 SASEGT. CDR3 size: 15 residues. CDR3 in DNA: TGTGCCAGCATCCCAGGGTCAGCAAACACCGGGGAGCTGTTTTTT. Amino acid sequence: CASIPGSANTGELFF.

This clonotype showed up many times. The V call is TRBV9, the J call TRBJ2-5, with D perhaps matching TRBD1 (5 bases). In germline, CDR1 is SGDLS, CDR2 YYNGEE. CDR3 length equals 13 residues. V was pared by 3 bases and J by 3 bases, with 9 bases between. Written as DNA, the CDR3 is TGTGCCAGCAGCGCGACAGAGGAAGAGACCCAGTACTTC. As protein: CASSATEEETQYF.